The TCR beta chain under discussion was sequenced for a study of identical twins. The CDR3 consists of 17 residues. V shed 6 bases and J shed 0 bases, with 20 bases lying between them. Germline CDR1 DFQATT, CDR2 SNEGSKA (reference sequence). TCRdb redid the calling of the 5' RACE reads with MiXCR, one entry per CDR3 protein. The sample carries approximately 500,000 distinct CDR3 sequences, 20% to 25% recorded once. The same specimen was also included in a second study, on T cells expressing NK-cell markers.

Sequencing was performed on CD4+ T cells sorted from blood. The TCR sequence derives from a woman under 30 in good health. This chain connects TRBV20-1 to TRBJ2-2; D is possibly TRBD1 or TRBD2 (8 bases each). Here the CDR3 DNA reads TGCAGTGCCTGGGGACAGGCGGGGGGCGCGAACACCGGGGAGCTGTTTTTT. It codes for CSAWGQAGGANTGELFF.